The 10 T cell receptor beta chains in this list originate from one sample, sequenced in a study of blood T cell repertoires in COVID-19. Using immunoSEQ multiplex PCR, the repertoire was profiled, and TCRdb retains in-frame clones only, with some absent. The data contain over 150,000 clones, approximately 80% of them singletons. The specimen was peripheral blood. The receptors come from a woman between 55 and 75 years old with acute or convalescent COVID-19.

Written as DNA, the CDR3 is TGTGCCAGCACGGGAGGGGGGGAGACCCAGTACTTC. It specifies CASTGGGETQYF. The V call is TRBV7-2, the J call TRBJ2-5; 8 bases are shared with TRBD2. CDR3 length: 12 amino acids. Germline CDR1 SGHTA, CDR2 FQGNSA. The ends lost 7 bases at V and 5 bases at J; junction bases unmatched: 3. Together with reference TRBV7-2 and TRBJ2-5, the CDR3 gives the full variable domain: GAGVSQSPSNKVTEKGKDVELRCDPISGHTALYWYRQSLGQGLEFLIYFQGNSAPDKSGLPSDRFSAERTGGSVSTLTIQRTQQEDSAVYLCASTGGGETQYFGPGTRLLVL.

The chain is built from TRBV4-1 and TRBJ2-7, with 11 bases that match TRBD2. The CDR3 consists of 16 residues. After removal of 0 bases from V and 3 bases from J, the junction contained 4 bases not matched to a gene. Germline lookup yields CDR1 MGHRA and CDR2 YSYEKL. CDR3 sequence: CASSQDPSGGYYEQYF. In nucleotides, the CDR3 is TGCGCCAGCAGCCAAGATCCTAGCGGGGGGTACTACGAGCAGTACTTC.

This chain connects TRBV7-9 to TRBJ2-3; the D gene is possibly TRBD2 (5 bases). The V end lost 1 base, the J end lost 0 bases, and 11 bases lay between the germline ends. The CDR3 has 16 residues. From germline, CDR1 is SEHNR and CDR2 FQNEAQ (reference sequence). CDR3 DNA sequence: TGTGCCAGCAGCTTAGAGGGCGGACTTAGCACAGATACGCAGTATTTT. Protein product: CASSLEGGLSTDTQYF.

The gene calls are TRBV4-3 and TRBJ2-2; D perhaps matches TRBD2 (7 bases). Looked up from germline, CDR1 is LGHNA and CDR2 is YSLEER. This CDR3 has 15 amino acids. The ends were cut back, 0 bases at V and 6 bases at J, with 11 bases in the middle. CDR3 in amino acids: CASSQDRGAAGELFF. The CDR3 DNA reads TGCGCCAGCAGCCAAGATCGGGGGGCGGCCGGGGAGCTGTTTTTT.

This chain uses TRBV5-4 with TRBJ1-2, with TRBD1 matching over 7 bases. Germline V CDR1 and CDR2: SGHNT, YYREEE (reference sequence). The V gene end was trimmed by 3 bases and the J gene end by 3 bases; junction bases not matched to a gene: 5. The length of the CDR3 is 14 residues. The CDR3 loop reads CASSSRQGDYGYTF. CDR3 sequence (DNA): TGTGCCAGCAGCTCACGACAGGGCGACTATGGCTACACCTTC.

The V gene is TRBV18, the J gene TRBJ1-5; 9 bases are shared with TRBD1. The V gene end was trimmed by 2 bases and the J gene end by 0 bases; junction bases not matched to a gene: 2. Germline assignment: CDR1 KGHSH and CDR2 LQKENI. The CDR3 runs 16 residues. The CDR3 nucleotides are TGTGCCAGCTCACCAGGGGACAGGGATAGCAATCAGCCCCAGCATTTT. Protein: CASSPGDRDSNQPQHF.

The V gene is TRBV4-3, the J gene TRBJ1-2; D is perhaps TRBD1 (6 bases). In germline, CDR1 is LGHNA, CDR2 YSLEER. The CDR3 covers 15 residues. The V gene lost 0 bases and the J gene lost 4 bases, with 12 bases spanning the gap. The CDR3 coding sequence is TGCGCCAGCAGCCAAGAGCAGGGGCAGATCTATGGCTACACCTTC. Protein sequence: CASSQEQGQIYGYTF.

This sequence joins TRBV7-2 and TRBJ2-7, with 7 bases that match TRBD1. The germline gives CDR1 SGHTA, CDR2 FQGNSA. The V gene end was trimmed by 5 bases and the J gene end by 4 bases; junction bases not matched to a gene: 11. The CDR3 extends over 15 amino acids. In nucleotides, the CDR3 is TGTGCCAGCAGCCCATCAACAGGGGCTTTATACGAGCAGTACTTC. This translates into CASSPSTGALYEQYF.

The chain carries TRBV19 and TRBJ2-3; 9 bases are a match to TRBD2. From germline, CDR1 is LNHDA and CDR2 SQIVND (reference sequence). The V segment lost 5 bases and the J segment 7 bases; nucleotides outside the gene matches: 10. This CDR3 is 15 amino acids long. DNA of the CDR3: TGTGCCAGTAGTGATGTTCGAGCGGGGGGCCATACGCAGTATTTT. It yields the protein CASSDVRAGGHTQYF.

V is TRBV6-1 and J is TRBJ1-4; D is unclear. Germline lookup yields CDR1 MNHNS and CDR2 SASEGT. V dropped 3 bases and J dropped 0 bases, with 17 bases sitting between them. This CDR3 is 18 amino acids long. The CDR3 spells CASSEAPSGSATNEKLFF. In nucleotides, the CDR3 is TGTGCCAGCAGTGAGGCCCCGAGCGGGTCGGCAACTAATGAAAAACTGTTTTTT.